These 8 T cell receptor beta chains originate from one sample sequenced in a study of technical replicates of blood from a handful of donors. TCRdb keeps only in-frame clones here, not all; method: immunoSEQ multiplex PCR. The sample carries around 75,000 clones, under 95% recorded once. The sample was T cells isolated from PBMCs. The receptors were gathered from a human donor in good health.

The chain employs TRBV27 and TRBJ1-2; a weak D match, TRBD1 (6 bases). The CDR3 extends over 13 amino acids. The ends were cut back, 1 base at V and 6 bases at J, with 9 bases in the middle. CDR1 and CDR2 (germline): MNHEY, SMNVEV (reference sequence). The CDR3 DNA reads TGTGCCAGCAGTTTATTCGCAGGGGATGGCTACACCTTC. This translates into CASSLFAGDGYTF.

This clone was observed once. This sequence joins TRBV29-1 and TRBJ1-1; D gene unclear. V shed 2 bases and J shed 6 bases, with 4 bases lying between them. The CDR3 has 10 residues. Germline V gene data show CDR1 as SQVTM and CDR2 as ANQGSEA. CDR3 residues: CSVESAEAFF. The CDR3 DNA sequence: TGCAGCGTTGAAAGCGCTGAAGCTTTCTTT.

In DNA form, the CDR3 reads TGTGCCAGCAAGACACGCAACTCCTACAATGAGCAGTTCTTC. Its translation: CASKTRNSYNEQFF. J is TRBJ2-1 and V is TRBV21-1; TRBD1 is the table's D call and was not checked against the DNA. TRBV21-1 is noted as a pseudogene. The CDR3 has 14 residues.

CDR3 bases: TGTGCCAGCAGCGAGACATTTACCGGGGAGCTGTTTTTT. Translation: CASSETFTGELFF. V is TRBV2 and J is TRBJ2-2; D unresolved. Germline CDR1 SNHLY, CDR2 FYNNEI. Trimming cost V 6 bases and J 5 bases, with 10 bases left between them. This CDR3 region has 13 residues.

The CDR3 DNA sequence: TGTGCCAGCAGTCGGACAGCCACGAACACTGAAGCTTTCTTT. Its translation: CASSRTATNTEAFF. The chain combines TRBV6-5 with TRBJ1-1; TRBD1 might be the D (6 bases). CDR1 MNHEY and CDR2 SVGAGI come from the germline V gene. Trimming took 5 bases from V and 1 from J, leaving 11 bases between them. This CDR3 is built from 14 residues.

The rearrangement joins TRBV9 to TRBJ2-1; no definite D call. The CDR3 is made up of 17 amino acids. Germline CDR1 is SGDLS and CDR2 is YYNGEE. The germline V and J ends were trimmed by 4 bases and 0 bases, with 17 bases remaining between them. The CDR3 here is CASSPSPTPRSYNEQFF. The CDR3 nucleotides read TGTGCCAGCAGCCCTTCTCCGACACCCCGCTCCTACAATGAGCAGTTCTTC.

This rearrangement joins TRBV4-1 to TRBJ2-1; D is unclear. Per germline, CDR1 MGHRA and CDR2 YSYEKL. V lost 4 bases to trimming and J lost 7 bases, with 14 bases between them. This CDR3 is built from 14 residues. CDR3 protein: CASSPLRILNEQFF. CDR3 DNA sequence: TGCGCCAGCAGCCCGCTGCGGATTTTGAATGAGCAGTTCTTC.

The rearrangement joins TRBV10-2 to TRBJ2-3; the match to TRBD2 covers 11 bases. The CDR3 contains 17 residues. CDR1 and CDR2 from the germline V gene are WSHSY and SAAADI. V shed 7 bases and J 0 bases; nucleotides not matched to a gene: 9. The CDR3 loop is CASISLAGGSSTDTQYF. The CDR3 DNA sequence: TGCGCCAGCATAAGTCTAGCGGGAGGAAGTAGCACAGATACGCAGTATTTT.